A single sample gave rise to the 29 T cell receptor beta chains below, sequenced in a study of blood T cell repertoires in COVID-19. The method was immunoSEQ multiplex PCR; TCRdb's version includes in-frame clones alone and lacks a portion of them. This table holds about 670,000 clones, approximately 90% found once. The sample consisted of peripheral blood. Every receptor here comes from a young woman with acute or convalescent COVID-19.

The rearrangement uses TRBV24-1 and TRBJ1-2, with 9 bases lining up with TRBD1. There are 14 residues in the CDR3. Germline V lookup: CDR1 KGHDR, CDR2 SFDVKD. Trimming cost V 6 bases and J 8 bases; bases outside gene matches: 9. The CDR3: CATSPSQGANGYTF. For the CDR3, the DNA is TGTGCCACCAGTCCGTCACAGGGGGCGAACGGCTACACCTTC.

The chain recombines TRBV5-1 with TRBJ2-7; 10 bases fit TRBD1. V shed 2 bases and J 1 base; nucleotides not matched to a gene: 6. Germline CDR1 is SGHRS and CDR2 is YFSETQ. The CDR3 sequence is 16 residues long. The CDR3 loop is CASSLSRDRGSYEQYF. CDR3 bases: TGCGCCAGCAGCTTAAGTCGGGACAGGGGATCCTACGAGCAGTACTTC.

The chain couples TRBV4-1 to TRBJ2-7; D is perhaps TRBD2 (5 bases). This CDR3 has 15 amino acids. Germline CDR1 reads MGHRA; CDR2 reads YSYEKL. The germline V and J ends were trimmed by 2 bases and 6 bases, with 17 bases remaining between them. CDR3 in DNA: TGCGCCAGCAGCCAACCCCTGAGCGGACGGTTCGAGCAGTACTTC. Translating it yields CASSQPLSGRFEQYF.

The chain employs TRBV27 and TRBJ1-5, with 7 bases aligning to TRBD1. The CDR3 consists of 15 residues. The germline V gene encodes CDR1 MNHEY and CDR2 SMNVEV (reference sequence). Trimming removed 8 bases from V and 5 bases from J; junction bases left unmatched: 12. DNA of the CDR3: TGTGCCAGCTCACTAATAGGGGGCTCTGATCAGCCCCAGCATTTT. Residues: CASSLIGGSDQPQHF.

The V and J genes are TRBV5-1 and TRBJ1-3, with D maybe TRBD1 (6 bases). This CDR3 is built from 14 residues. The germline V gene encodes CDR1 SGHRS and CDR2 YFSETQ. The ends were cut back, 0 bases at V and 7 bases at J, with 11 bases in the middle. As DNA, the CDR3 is TGCGCCAGCAGCTTGGACCAGGGGATCAACACCATATATTTT. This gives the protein CASSLDQGINTIYF.

CDR3 protein: CASSSTRVESYNEQFF. The CDR3 DNA sequence: TGTGCCAGTAGTTCCACGCGGGTCGAATCCTACAATGAGCAGTTCTTC. The chain employs TRBV19 and TRBJ2-1, with a tentative D call TRBD2 (5 bases). The CDR3 contains 16 residues. Germline V gene sequence: CDR1 LNHDA, CDR2 SQIVND (reference sequence). Trimming took 5 bases from V and 1 from J, leaving 15 bases between them. Based on the CDR3 plus reference TRBV19 and TRBJ2-1, the full variable domain is DGGITQSPKYLFRKEGQNVTLSCEQNLNHDAMYWYRQDPGQGLRLIYYSQIVNDFQKGDIAEGYSVSREKKESFPLTVTSAQKNPTAFYLCASSSTRVESYNEQFFGPGTRLTVL.

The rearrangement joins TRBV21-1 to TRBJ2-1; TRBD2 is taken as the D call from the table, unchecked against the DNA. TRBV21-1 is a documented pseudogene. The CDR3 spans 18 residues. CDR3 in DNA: TGTGCCAGCAGCAAATGTAGAACTAGCGGGTTAAACGGTGGTGAGCAGTTCTTC. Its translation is CASSKCRTSGLNGGEQFF.

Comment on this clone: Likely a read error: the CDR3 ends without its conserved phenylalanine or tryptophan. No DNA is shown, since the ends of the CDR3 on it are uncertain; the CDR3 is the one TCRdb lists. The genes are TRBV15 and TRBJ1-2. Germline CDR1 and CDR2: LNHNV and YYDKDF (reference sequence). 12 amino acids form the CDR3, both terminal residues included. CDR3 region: CATIPIGVGYET.

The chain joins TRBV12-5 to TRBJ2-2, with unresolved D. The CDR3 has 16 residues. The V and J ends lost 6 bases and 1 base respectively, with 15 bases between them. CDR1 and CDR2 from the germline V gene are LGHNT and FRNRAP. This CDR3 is CASGPPVSLNTGELFF. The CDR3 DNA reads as TGTGCTAGTGGGCCCCCGGTTAGCTTGAACACCGGGGAGCTGTTTTTT.

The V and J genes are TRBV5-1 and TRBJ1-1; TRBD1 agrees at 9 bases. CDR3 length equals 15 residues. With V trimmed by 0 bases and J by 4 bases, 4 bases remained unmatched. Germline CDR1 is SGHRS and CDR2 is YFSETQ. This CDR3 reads CASSLEGQGATEAFF. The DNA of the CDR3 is TGCGCCAGCAGCTTGGAGGGACAGGGTGCCACTGAAGCTTTCTTT.

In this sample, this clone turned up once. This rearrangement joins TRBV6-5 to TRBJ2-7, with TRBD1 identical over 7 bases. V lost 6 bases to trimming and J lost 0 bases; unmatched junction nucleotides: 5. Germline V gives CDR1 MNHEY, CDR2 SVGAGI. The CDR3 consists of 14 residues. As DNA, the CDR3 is TGTGCCAGCAGAACCGGGACAGCCTCCTACGAGCAGTACTTC. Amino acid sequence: CASRTGTASYEQYF.

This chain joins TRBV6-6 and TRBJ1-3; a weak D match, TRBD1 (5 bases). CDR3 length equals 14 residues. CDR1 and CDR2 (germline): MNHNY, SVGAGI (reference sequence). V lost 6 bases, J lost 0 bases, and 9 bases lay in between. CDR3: CASRLDSSGNTIYF. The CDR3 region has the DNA TGTGCCAGCAGACTCGACAGCTCTGGAAACACCATATATTTT.

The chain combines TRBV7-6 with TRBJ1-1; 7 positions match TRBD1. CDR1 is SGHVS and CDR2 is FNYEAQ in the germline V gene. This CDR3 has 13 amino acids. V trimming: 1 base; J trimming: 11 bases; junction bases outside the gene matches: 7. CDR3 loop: CASSLGRDSEAFF. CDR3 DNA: TGTGCCAGCAGCTTAGGGAGGGACAGTGAGGCTTTCTTT.

CDR3 sequence reads: CSASYQNEQFF. DNA for the CDR3: TGCAGTGCTAGTTATCAGAATGAGCAGTTCTTC. The rearrangement links TRBV20-1 to TRBJ2-1; D ambiguous. CDR1 is DFQATT and CDR2 is SNEGSKA in the germline V gene (reference sequence). This CDR3 has 11 amino acids. V was clipped by 3 bases and J by 7 bases, with 7 bases between them.

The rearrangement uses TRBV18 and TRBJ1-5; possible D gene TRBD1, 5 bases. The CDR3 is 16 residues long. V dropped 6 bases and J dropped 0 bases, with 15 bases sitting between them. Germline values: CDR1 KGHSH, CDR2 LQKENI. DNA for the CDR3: TGTGCCAGCTCCCCGGCAGGGTTATATAGCAATCAGCCCCAGCATTTT. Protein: CASSPAGLYSNQPQHF.

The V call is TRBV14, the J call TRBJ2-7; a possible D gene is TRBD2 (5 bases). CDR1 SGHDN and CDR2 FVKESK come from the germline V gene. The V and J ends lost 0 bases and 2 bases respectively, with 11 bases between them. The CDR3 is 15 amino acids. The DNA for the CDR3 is TGTGCCAGCAGCCAAGAGATAGGACTCCCCTACGAGCAGTACTTC. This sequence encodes CASSQEIGLPYEQYF.

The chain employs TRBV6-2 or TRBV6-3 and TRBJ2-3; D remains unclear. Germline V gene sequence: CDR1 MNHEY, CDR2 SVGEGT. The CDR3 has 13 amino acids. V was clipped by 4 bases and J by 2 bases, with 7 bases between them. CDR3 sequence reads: CASSSLLTDTQYF. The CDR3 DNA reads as TGTGCCAGCAGTTCCCTACTCACAGATACGCAGTATTTT.

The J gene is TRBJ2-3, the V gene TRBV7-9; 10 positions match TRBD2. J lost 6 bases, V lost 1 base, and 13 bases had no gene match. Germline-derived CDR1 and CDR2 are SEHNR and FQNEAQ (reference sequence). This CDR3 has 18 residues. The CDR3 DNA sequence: TGTGCCAGCAGCTTAGGCCGAACTAGCGGGGACTCCTTTGATACGCAGTATTTT. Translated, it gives CASSLGRTSGDSFDTQYF. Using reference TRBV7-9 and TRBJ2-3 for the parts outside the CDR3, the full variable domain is DTGVSQNPRHKITKRGQNVTFRCDPISEHNRLYWYRQTLGQGPEFLTYFQNEAQLEKSRLLSDRFSAERPKGSFSTLEIQRTEQGDSAMYLCASSLGRTSGDSFDTQYFGPGTRLTVL.

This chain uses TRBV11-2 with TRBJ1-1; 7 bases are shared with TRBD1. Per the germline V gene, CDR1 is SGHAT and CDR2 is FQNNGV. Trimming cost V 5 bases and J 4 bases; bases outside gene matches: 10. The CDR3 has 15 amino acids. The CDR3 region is CASSAEGGPGTEAFF. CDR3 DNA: TGTGCCAGCAGCGCAGAAGGGGGCCCGGGCACTGAAGCTTTCTTT.

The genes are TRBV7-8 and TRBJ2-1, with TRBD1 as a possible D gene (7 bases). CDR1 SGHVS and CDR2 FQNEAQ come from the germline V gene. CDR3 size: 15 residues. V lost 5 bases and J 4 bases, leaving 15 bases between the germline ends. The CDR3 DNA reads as TGTGCCAGCAGCCCTGACAGGGAGGCGTACAATGAGCAGTTCTTC. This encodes CASSPDREAYNEQFF.

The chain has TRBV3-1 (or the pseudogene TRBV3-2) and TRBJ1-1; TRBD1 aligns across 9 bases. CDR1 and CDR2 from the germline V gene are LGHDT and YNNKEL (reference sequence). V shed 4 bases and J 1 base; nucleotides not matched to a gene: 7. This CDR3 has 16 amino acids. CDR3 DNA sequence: TGTGCCAGCAGCCGACTACAGGGGGCATCGAACACTGAAGCTTTCTTT. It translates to CASSRLQGASNTEAFF.

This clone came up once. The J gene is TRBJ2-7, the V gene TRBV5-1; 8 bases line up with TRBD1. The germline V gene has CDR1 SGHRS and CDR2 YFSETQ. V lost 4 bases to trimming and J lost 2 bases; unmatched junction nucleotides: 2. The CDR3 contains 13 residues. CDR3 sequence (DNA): TGCGCCAGCAGCAAGGGACAGGCCTACGAGCAGTACTTC. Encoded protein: CASSKGQAYEQYF. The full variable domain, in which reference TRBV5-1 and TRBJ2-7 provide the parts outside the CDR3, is KAGVTQTPRYLIKTRGQQVTLSCSPISGHRSVSWYQQTPGQGLQFLFEYFSETQRNKGNFPGRFSGRQFSNSRSEMNVSTLELGDSALYLCASSKGQAYEQYFGPGTRLTVT.

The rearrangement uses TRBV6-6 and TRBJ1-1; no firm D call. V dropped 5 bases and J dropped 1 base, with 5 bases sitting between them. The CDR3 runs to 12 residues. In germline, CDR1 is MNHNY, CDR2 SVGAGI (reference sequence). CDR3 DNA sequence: TGTGCCAGCAGTGGGCAGAACACTGAAGCTTTCTTT. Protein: CASSGQNTEAFF.

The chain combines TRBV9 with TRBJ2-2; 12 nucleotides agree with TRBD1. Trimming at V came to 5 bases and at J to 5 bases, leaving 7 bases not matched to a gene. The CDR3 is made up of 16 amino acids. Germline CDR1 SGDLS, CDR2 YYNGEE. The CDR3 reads CASRDRDRGLTGELFF. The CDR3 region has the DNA TGTGCCAGCAGAGACCGGGACAGGGGGCTTACCGGGGAGCTGTTTTTT.

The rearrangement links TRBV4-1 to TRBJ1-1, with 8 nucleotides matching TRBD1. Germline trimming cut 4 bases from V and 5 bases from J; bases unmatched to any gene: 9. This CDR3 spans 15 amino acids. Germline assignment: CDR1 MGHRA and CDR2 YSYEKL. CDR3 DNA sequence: TGCGCCAGCAGCCTATTAACAGGGGGTGAAACTGAAGCTTTCTTT. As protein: CASSLLTGGETEAFF.

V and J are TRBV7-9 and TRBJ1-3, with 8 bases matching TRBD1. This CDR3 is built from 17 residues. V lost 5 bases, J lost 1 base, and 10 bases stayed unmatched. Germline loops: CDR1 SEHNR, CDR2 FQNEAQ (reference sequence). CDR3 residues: CASSRAGGLGSGNTIYF. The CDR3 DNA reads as TGTGCCAGCAGCCGTGCAGGGGGCTTAGGATCTGGAAACACCATATATTTT.

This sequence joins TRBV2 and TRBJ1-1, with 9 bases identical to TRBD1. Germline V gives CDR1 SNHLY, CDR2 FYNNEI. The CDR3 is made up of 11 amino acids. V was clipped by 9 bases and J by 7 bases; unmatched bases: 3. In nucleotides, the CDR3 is TGTGCCAGGACAGGGGGACTTGAAGCTTTCTTT. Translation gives CARTGGLEAFF. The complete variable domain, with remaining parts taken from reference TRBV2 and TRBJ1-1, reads EPEVTQTPSHQVTQMGQEVILRCVPISNHLYFYWYRQILGQKVEFLVSFYNNEISEKSEIFDDQFSVERPDGSNFTLKIRSTKLEDSAMYFCARTGGLEAFFGQGTRLTVV.

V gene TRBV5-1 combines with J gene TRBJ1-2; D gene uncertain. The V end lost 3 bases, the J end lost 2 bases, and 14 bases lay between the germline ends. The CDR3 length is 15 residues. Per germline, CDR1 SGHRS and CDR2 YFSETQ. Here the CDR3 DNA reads TGCGCCAGCAGCTCCCCCCGGGAGCCAAACTATGGCTACACCTTC. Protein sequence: CASSSPREPNYGYTF.

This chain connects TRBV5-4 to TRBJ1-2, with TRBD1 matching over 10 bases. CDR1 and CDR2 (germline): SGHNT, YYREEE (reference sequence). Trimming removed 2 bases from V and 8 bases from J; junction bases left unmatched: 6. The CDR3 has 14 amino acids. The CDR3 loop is CASSFTGTGEGYTF. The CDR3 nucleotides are TGTGCCAGCAGCTTCACCGGGACAGGGGAAGGCTACACCTTC.